These T cell receptor beta chains were read from a single sample in a study of Ad26.COV2.S vaccination and SARS-CoV-2 variants. Assay used: immunoSEQ multiplex PCR; TCRdb lists only in-frame clones, some missing. Here the sample spans hundreds of thousands of clones, roughly 80% being singletons. The source was peripheral blood, collected in a trial of Ad26.COV2.S vaccine versus placebo. The receptors were sampled from a person between 18 and 65 years old who received the Ad26.COV2.S COVID-19 vaccine or a placebo. CDR3s include the opening cysteine and the closing phenylalanine or tryptophan. Each record gives: J gene, V gene, clone size, D gene, CDR3 DNA, CDR3 protein. The D gene is left open where the match is weak. Some rows mark clone size as missing; the rest say once, few, many or name a class of expanded clone.

TRBJ1-1 | TRBV6-5 | NA | NA | TGTGCCAGCAGTTTAACGGTGCCTGGGGAAGCTTTCTTT | CASSLTVPGEAFF
TRBJ1-4 | TRBV7-8 | NA | TRBD1 | TGTGCCAGCCGATCCGACAGGGGAGGAGAGGAAAAACTGTTTTTT | CASRSDRGGEEKLFF
TRBJ1-4 | TRBV10-3 | NA | NA | TGTGCCATCAGTGAGTCGCACAGTAATAATGAAAAACTGTTTTTT | CAISESHSNNEKLFF
TRBJ1-1 | TRBV15 | once | NA | TGTGCCACCAGCAGAGATCGGGGGGGAGGCACTGAAGCTTTCTTT | CATSRDRGGGTEAFF
TRBJ1-1 | TRBV3-1/TRBV3-2 | NA | NA | TGTGCCAGCAGCCAAGATAAGAGGACCACTGAAGCTTTCTTT | CASSQDKRTTEAFF
TRBJ2-5 | TRBV5-1 | NA | NA | TGCGCCAGCAGCTTGTCGGGGCCTGGAGAGACCCAGTACTTC | CASSLSGPGETQYF
TRBJ2-7 | TRBV9 | few | TRBD1 | TGTGCCAGCAGCGTAAGCTGGGTGGGACAGGGTCGGTTCTACGAGCAGTACTTC | CASSVSWVGQGRFYEQYF
TRBJ1-2 | TRBV12-5 | NA | NA | TGTGCTAGTGGTTTGGTACAGGGACGCGGCTACACCTTC | CASGLVQGRGYTF
TRBJ2-3 | TRBV4-2 | NA | NA | TGTGCCAGCAGCCACCAGCTAGACAGTAGCACAGATACGCAGTATTTT | CASSHQLDSSTDTQYF
TRBJ1-5 | TRBV7-2 | NA | NA | TGTGCCAGCAGCTTAGCCACGGGTTCCCTCAATCAGCCCCAGCATTTT | CASSLATGSLNQPQHF
TRBJ2-7 | TRBV5-5 | NA | NA | TGTGCCAGCAGATACGGACCCGTGGGGGAGCAGTACTTC | CASRYGPVGEQYF
TRBJ2-7 | TRBV27 | NA | NA | TGTGCCAGCAGCGGGGGGCCCTACGAGCAGTACTTC | CASSGGPYEQYF
TRBJ1-5 | TRBV5-1 | once | NA | TGCGCCAGCAGCTTGGGGGGAGGTGGTCAGCCCCAGCATTTT | CASSLGGGGQPQHF
TRBJ1-2 | TRBV19 | NA | NA | TGTGCCAGTAGTATTGGCAGGGGATATGGCTACACCTTC | CASSIGRGYGYTF
TRBJ1-2 | TRBV6-5 | NA | NA | TGTGCCAGCAGCACCGGACAGCTATATGGCTACACCTTC | CASSTGQLYGYTF
TRBJ2-7 | TRBV2 | few | NA | TGTGCCAGCAGGGCCTACGAGCAGTACTTC | CASRAYEQYF
TRBJ1-4 | TRBV27 | NA | NA | TGTGCCAGCAGGGGCGTGGCAGTTGCAACTAATGAAAAACTGTTTTTT | CASRGVAVATNEKLFF
TRBJ2-3 | TRBV15 | once | NA | TGTGCCACCAGCTTCTTGAAGCCCAACACAGATACGCAGTATTTT | CATSFLKPNTDTQYF
TRBJ2-2 | TRBV7-3 | once | NA | TGTGCCAGCAGCTCGGGGCCGTCGGGCGGGGAGCTGTTTTTT | CASSSGPSGGELFF
TRBJ2-7 | TRBV7-2 | NA | NA | TGTGCCAGCAGCTTTAACGGCGGAGTACCCTACGAGCAGTACTTC | CASSFNGGVPYEQYF
TRBJ1-3 | TRBV5-1 | NA | NA | TGCGCCAGCAGCCGCGCCGGGACAACCTCTGGAAACACCATATATTTT | CASSRAGTTSGNTIYF
TRBJ2-2 | TRBV3-1/TRBV3-2 | NA | NA | TGTGCCAGCAGCCTCTCCGGGACGGTTAACACCGGGGAGCTGTTTTTT | CASSLSGTVNTGELFF
TRBJ1-3 | TRBV7-3 | NA | NA | TGTGCCAGCAGCTTAATGGGGTCTGGAAACACCATATATTTT | CASSLMGSGNTIYF
TRBJ1-6 | TRBV6-5 | NA | NA | TGTGCCAGCAGCCGGTCCTTTCTAGACACACCCCTCCACTTT | CASSRSFLDTPLHF
TRBJ2-7 | TRBV11-2 | NA | TRBD2 | TGTGCCAGCAGGTCCGCCGGGCGGGAGAGGTGTTTGGACTTC | CASRSAGRERCLDF
TRBJ2-3 | TRBV14 | NA | NA | TGTGCCAGCAGCCAAGCAGCCTCTGAGAGGGTGGGCACAGATACGCAGTATTTT | CASSQAASERVGTDTQYF
TRBJ2-5 | TRBV6-2/TRBV6-3 | NA | TRBD2 | TGTGCCAGCAGCCCTGATGTCCTAGCGGGAGTCAGGGGGGAGACCCAGTACTTC | CASSPDVLAGVRGETQYF
TRBJ2-7 | TRBV27 | NA | TRBD2 | TGTGCCACAAGTACTAGCGGGGGTACCTACGAGCAGTACTTC | CATSTSGGTYEQYF
TRBJ2-3 | TRBV11-2 | NA | NA | TGTGCCAGCAGCTTAAGTCCGGTGACAGATACGCAGTATTTT | CASSLSPVTDTQYF
TRBJ1-3 | TRBV27 | NA | NA | TGTGCCAGCGCTGACAGACCTGGAAACACCATATATTTT | CASADRPGNTIYF
TRBJ2-3 | TRBV2 | NA | NA | TGTGCCAGCAGCGGACCTTCCCTCGGGGGGCAGTATTTT | CASSGPSLGGQYF
TRBJ1-4 | TRBV9 | NA | NA | TGTGCCAGCAGCCTAACGCCTCGGCAGGATGAAAAACTGTTTTTT | CASSLTPRQDEKLFF
TRBJ2-5 | TRBV28 | NA | NA | TGTGCCAGCAGTTTGGGGACCCAAGAGACCCAGTACTTC | CASSLGTQETQYF
TRBJ2-7 | TRBV11-1 | NA | NA | TGTGCCAGCAGCTTAGGGCACTCCTACGAGCAGTACTTC | CASSLGHSYEQYF
TRBJ2-3 | TRBV5-1 | NA | TRBD2 | TGCGCCAGCAGCATCGGACTAGCGGGGCGGGAAGATACGCAGTATTTT | CASSIGLAGREDTQYF
TRBJ2-1 | TRBV7-9 | NA | NA | TGTGCCAGCCAGAAGGAGTACAATGAGCAGTTCTTC | CASQKEYNEQFF
TRBJ1-4 | TRBV11-2 | NA | TRBD1 | TGTGCCAGCAGCCCAAACAGGGGGAGGGCTAATGAAAAACTGTTTTTT | CASSPNRGRANEKLFF
TRBJ1-1 | TRBV6-2/TRBV6-3 | NA | NA | TGTGCCAGCAGTAAAAGGGAAAGCGTTGCTTTCTTT | CASSKRESVAFF
TRBJ1-4 | TRBV19 | few | TRBD1 | TGTGCCAGTAGCATGGGACAGGCTAGTGAAAAACTGTTTTTT | CASSMGQASEKLFF
TRBJ2-5 | TRBV7-8 | once | NA | TGTGCCAGCAGCATCCAAGAGACCCAGTACTTC | CASSIQETQYF
TRBJ1-1 | TRBV28 | NA | NA | TGTGCCAGCAGTTTGTGGTCGGTTGGGACCAATTGGGAAGCTTTCTTT | CASSLWSVGTNWEAFF
TRBJ1-2 | TRBV6-5 | NA | NA | TGTGCCAGCAGCGGAAGGAACTATGGCTACACCTTC | CASSGRNYGYTF
TRBJ2-3 | TRBV9 | once | TRBD2 | TGTGCCAGCAGCGCTCAGACTAGCGGGGGGCTAGATACGCAGTATTTT | CASSAQTSGGLDTQYF
TRBJ2-7 | TRBV15 | NA | NA | TGTGCCACCAGCAGAGGGGGGGCCCCCTACGAGCAGTACTTC | CATSRGGAPYEQYF
TRBJ1-1 | TRBV19 | NA | NA | TGTGCCAGTAGTATACATGGAAGGGGCTACACTGAAGCTTTCTTT | CASSIHGRGYTEAFF
TRBJ1-2 | TRBV5-4 | NA | TRBD1 | TGTGCCAGCATAACGGACAGGTCTAACTATGGCTACACCTTC | CASITDRSNYGYTF
TRBJ1-1 | TRBV6-5 | NA | TRBD1 | TGTGCCAGCAGTTACGGGGTAGGACAGGGGGCATCTGAAGCTTTCTTT | CASSYGVGQGASEAFF
TRBJ2-3 | TRBV9 | NA | NA | TGTGCCAGCAGCGTCGGGGGCACAGATACGCAGTATTTT | CASSVGGTDTQYF
TRBJ1-2 | TRBV12-3/TRBV12-4 | NA | NA | TGTGCCAGCAGTTTAGCGGGCTATGGCTACACCTTC | CASSLAGYGYTF
TRBJ2-7 | TRBV4-1 | NA | TRBD2 | TGCGCCAGCAGCCAACTATCCAGGACTAGCAAGTACGAGCAGTACTTC | CASSQLSRTSKYEQYF
TRBJ1-2 | TRBV6-5 | NA | NA | TGTGCCAGCATCAAGGGTATCGACTATGGCTACACCTTC | CASIKGIDYGYTF
TRBJ2-7 | TRBV29-1 | NA | NA | TGCAGCGTTGAGAAGGGAGCTACCTACGAGCAGTACTTC | CSVEKGATYEQYF
TRBJ2-7 | TRBV5-4 | few | NA | TGTGCCAGCAGCCGGACAAACCAGGACGAGCAGTACTTC | CASSRTNQDEQYF
TRBJ2-5 | TRBV6-4 | NA | NA | TGTGCCAGCAGGGTAGAATTGATTCAAGAGACCCAGTACTTC | CASRVELIQETQYF
TRBJ1-1 | TRBV12-3/TRBV12-4 | NA | NA | TGTGCCAGCAGTTTATCGGAGGGGCGCGGAGCTTTCTTT | CASSLSEGRGAFF